Described below is a single T cell receptor beta chain sequence and its context. By sample share, this clone is medium-sized (0.01 to 0.1%). Its antigen remains undetermined. No much larger clone is present one base from it, and per-base qualities are unavailable. The sample comes from a study of sequential checkpoint blockade in melanoma (dated by TCRdb to 2018 to 2020). Background for the entire study: Patients were randomized 1:1 to first-line nivolumab followed by ipilimumab (arm A) or ipilimumab followed by nivolumab (arm B). Maintenance nivolumab came after both trial sequences.

Beyond this particular receptor, the publication reports: The model for predicting response that combines TCR metrics with mutation burden needs to be validated in larger, independent patient cohorts.

V is clipped by 5 bases and J by 11 bases, and the sequence between their germline boundaries is 18 bases long. As encoded in the germline V gene, CDR1 is MRHNA while CDR2 is SNTAGT. The CDR3 runs 13 amino acids, cysteine and phenylalanine included. Only the CDR3 DNA stays, 39 bases, in frame from base 1. The immunoSEQ Assay was used to immunosequence TCRbeta CDR3 regions from genomic DNA. Genomic DNA was amplified by bias-controlled multiplex PCR before high-throughput sequencing. Per the original workflow: To quantify the absolute abundance of each unique TCRbeta CDR3 region, the sequences were collapsed and filtered. Clonality, defined as 1 minus Pielou's evenness, was calculated using only productive rearrangements. A previously published method was used to identify clones whose frequencies were significantly greater in on-treatment samples than in baseline samples. Imported from immuneACCESS, the table was reduced by TCRdb to in-frame sequences with V and J called. These copies leave out some clones; in studies compared against another copy, an unresolved V gene accounts for under half, and the cause of the remainder is not known. The DNA was the basis for D and trimming; V, J and clone size are from that table. In this sample the table shows about 18,000 clones, 72% of which occur a single time. Jointly, the top ten make up over 20% of the sample.

Explained via the paper, the treatment or condition label denotes: randomized to nivolumab then ipilimumab (arm A) or the reverse (arm B). None of the trial patients had been given prior DNA-damaging chemotherapy. Thawed PBMCs were sorted on a FACS Aria II flow cytometer to isolate live CD3+CD8+ cells negative for CD19 and CD56. CheckMate 064, a randomized, open-label phase II trial of sequential checkpoint blockade, was the source of the samples, all of which came from patients with melanoma. Leukapheresis was used to collect peripheral blood mononuclear cells, which were then purified with Ficoll-Paque and frozen in human serum with about 10% DMSO. Right after sorting, the blood CD3+CD8+ cells were verified to be >95% pure, and DNA extraction followed.

This TCR derives from a human donor with melanoma. The sequenced sample was CD8+ T cells sorted from blood (inferred from file names), obtained from a patient given nivolumab and ipilimumab in sequence. The rearrangement joined TRBV6-4 to TRBJ1-1, with TRBD1 tentatively as D gene (6 bases match). In nucleotide form, the sequence is TGTGCCAGCAGTTCCATCCCCGGGACAAGGGCTTTCTTT. It specifies CASSSIPGTRAFF.